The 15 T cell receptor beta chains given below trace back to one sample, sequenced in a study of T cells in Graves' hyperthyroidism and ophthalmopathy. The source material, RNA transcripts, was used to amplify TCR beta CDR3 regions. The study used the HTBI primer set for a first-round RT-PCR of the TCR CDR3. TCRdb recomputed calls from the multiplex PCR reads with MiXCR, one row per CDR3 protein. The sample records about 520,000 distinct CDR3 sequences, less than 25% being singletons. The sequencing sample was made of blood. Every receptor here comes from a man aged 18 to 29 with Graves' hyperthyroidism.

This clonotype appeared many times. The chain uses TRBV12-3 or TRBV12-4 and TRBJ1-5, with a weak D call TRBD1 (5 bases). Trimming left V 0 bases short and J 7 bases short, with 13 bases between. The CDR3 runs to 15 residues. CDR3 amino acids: CASSLAPRESQPQHF. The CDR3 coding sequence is TGTGCCAGCAGTTTAGCTCCCAGGGAGTCCCAGCCCCAGCATTTT.

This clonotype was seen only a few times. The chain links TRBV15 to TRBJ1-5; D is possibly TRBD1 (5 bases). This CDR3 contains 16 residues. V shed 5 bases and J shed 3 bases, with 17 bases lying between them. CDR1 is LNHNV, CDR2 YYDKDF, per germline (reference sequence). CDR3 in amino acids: CATSSGGRGVNQPQHF. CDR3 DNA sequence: TGTGCCACCAGCTCAGGTGGGCGGGGGGTCAATCAGCCCCAGCATTTT.

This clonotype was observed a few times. The CDR3 DNA is TGTGCCAGCAGTTTTGGCTGGGGCAGGGGGCAAAAGGAGACCCAGTACTTC. Amino acid sequence: CASSFGWGRGQKETQYF. This chain uses TRBV28 with TRBJ2-5, with TRBD1 matching 8 bases. Trimming at V came to 3 bases and at J to 5 bases, leaving 14 bases not matched to a gene. The length of the CDR3 is 17 residues. Germline lookup yields CDR1 MDHEN and CDR2 SYDVKM.

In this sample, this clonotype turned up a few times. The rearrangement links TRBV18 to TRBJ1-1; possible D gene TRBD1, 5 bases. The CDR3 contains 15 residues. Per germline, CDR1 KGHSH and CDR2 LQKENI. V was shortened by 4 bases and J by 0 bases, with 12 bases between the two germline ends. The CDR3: CASSRSQGMNTEAFF. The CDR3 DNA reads TGTGCCAGCTCACGGTCCCAGGGTATGAACACTGAAGCTTTCTTT.

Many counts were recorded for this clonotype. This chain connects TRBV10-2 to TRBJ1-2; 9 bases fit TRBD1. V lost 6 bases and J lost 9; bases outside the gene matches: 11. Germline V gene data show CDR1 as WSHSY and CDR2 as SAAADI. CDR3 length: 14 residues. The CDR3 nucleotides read TGCGCCAGCAGGCTCTCGGGGACAGGGTCGAGCTACACCTTC. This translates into CASRLSGTGSSYTF.

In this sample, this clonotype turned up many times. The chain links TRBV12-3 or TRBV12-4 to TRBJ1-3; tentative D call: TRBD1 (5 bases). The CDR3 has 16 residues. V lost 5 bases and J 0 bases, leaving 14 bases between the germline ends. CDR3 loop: CASSRWGVNSGNTIYF. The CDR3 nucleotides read TGTGCCAGCAGTCGTTGGGGGGTGAACTCTGGAAACACCATATATTTT.

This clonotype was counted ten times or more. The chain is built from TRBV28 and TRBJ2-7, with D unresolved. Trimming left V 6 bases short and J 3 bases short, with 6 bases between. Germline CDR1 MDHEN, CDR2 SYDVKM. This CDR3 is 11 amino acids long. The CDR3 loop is CASRTIYEQYF. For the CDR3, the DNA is TGTGCCAGCAGGACAATCTACGAGCAGTACTTC.

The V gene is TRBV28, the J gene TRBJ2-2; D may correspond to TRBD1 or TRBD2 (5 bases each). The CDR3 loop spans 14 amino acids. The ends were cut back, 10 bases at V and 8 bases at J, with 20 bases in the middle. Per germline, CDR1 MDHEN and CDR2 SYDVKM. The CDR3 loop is CATYHRTWGGELFF. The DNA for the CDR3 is TGTGCCACCTATCATCGGACGTGGGGGGGGGAGCTGTTTTTT.

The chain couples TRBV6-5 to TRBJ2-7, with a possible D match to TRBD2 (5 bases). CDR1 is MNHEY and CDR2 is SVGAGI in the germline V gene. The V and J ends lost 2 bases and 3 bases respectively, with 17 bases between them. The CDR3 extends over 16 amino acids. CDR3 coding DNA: TGTGCCAGCAGTTACGGGATGGTCGGCGGACTCTACGAGCAGTACTTC. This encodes CASSYGMVGGLYEQYF.

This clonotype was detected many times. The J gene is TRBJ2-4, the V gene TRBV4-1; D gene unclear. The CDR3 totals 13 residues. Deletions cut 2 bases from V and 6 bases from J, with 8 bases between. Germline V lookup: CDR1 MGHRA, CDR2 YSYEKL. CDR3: CASSQQHGNIQYF. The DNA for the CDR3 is TGCGCCAGCAGCCAACAACATGGAAACATTCAGTACTTC.

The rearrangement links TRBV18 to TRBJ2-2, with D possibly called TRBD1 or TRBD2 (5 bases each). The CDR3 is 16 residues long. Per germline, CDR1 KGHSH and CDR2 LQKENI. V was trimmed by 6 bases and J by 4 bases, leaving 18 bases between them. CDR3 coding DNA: TGTGCCAGCTCTCCTGGGGATCCGGGGACCACCGGGGAGCTGTTTTTT. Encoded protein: CASSPGDPGTTGELFF.

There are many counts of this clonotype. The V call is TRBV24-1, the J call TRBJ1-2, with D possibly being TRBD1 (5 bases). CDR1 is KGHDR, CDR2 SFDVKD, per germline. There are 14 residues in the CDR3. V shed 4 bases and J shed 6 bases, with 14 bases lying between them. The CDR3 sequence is CATSDPGRGHGYTF. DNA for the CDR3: TGTGCCACCAGTGACCCCGGGAGGGGCCATGGCTACACCTTC.

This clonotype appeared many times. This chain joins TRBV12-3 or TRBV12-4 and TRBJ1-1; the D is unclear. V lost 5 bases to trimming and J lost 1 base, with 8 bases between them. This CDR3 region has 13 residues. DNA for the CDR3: TGTGCCAGCAGTAAGAACCCGAACACTGAAGCTTTCTTT. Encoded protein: CASSKNPNTEAFF.

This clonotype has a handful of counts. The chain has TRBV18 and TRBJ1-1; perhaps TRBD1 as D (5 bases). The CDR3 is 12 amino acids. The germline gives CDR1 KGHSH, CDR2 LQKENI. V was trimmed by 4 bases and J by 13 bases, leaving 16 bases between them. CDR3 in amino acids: CASSQPDNGVFF. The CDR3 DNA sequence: TGTGCCAGCTCACAACCGGACAACGGGGTTTTCTTT. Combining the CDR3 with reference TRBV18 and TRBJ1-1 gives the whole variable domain NAGVMQNPRHLVRRRGQEARLRCSPMKGHSHVYWYRQLPEEGLKFMVYLQKENIIDESGMPKERFSAEFPKEGPSILRIQQVVRGDSAAYFCASSQPDNGVFFGQGTRLTVV.

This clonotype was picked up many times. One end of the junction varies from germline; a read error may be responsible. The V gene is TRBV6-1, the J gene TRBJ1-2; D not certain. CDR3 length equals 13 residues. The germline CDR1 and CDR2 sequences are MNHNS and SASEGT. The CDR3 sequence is CASSPRVDYGYTF. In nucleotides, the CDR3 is TGCGCCAGCAGTCCGAGGGTTGACTATGGCTACACCTTC.